The subject of this entry is one TCR beta chain. The entry originates in a study of T cells in Graves' hyperthyroidism and ophthalmopathy. After removal of 5 bases from V and 5 bases from J, the junction contained 6 bases not matched to a gene. Germline CDR1 reads LNHDA; CDR2 reads SQIVND (reference sequence). The CDR3 consists of 15 residues. Amplification targeted TCR beta CDR3 regions from RNA transcripts. HTBI primers were used for first-round RT-PCR of the TCR CDR3. MiXCR was run by TCRdb on the multiplex PCR reads, yielding one entry per CDR3 protein. This sample has roughly 300,000 distinct CDR3 sequences, with about 15% found just once.

The source of this sequence is a woman aged 25 to 39 with Graves' hyperthyroidism. The J gene is TRBJ1-4, the V gene TRBV19, with 9 bases fitting TRBD1. The sequencing sample was made of blood. The CDR3, as DNA: TGTGCCAGTAGTCCCGGCGGACAGGGGAATGAAAAACTGTTTTTT. Encoded protein: CASSPGGQGNEKLFF.